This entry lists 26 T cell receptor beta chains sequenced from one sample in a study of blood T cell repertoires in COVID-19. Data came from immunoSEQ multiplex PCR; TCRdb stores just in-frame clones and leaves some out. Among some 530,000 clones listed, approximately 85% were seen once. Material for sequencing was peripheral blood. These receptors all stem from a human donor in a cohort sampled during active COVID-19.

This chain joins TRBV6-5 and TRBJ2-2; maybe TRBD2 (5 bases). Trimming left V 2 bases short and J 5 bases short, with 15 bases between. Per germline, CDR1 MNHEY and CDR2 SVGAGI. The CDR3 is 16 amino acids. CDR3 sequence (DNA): TGTGCCAGCAGTTACCCGAGAGAGGGTTATACCGGGGAGCTGTTTTTT. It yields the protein CASSYPREGYTGELFF.

The CDR3 DNA sequence: TGTGCCAGCTCACCCGGGCAGGGTCGGACCGAGACCCAGTACTTC. It yields the protein CASSPGQGRTETQYF. V usage is TRBV18 and J usage is TRBJ2-5; the D gene is possibly TRBD1 (5 bases). Germline CDR1 reads KGHSH; CDR2 reads LQKENI. Trimming removed 3 bases at V and 5 bases at J, with 16 bases between. CDR3 size: 15 residues.

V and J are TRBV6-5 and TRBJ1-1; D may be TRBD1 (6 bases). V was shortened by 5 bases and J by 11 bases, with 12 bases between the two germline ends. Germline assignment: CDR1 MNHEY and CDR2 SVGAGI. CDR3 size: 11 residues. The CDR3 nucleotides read TGTGCCAGCAGTAAACAGGGATATGCTTTCTTT. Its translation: CASSKQGYAFF.

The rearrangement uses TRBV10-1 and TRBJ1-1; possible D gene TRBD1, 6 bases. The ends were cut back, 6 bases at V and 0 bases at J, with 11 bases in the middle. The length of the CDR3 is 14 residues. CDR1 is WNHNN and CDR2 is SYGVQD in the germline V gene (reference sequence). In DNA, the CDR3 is TGCGCCAGCAGCCCTGACAGGCTGAACACTGAAGCTTTCTTT. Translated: CASSPDRLNTEAFF.

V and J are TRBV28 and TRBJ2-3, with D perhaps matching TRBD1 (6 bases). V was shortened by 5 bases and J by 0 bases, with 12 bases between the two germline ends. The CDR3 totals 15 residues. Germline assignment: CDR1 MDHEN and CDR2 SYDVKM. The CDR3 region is CASSTRDTSTDTQYF. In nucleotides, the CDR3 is TGTGCCAGCAGTACCCGGGACACAAGCACAGATACGCAGTATTTT.

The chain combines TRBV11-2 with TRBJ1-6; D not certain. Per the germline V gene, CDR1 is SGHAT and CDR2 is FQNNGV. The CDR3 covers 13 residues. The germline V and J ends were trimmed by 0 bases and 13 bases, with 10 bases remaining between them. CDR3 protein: CASSLEETLPLHF. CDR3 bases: TGTGCCAGCAGCTTAGAGGAGACCCTGCCCCTCCACTTT.

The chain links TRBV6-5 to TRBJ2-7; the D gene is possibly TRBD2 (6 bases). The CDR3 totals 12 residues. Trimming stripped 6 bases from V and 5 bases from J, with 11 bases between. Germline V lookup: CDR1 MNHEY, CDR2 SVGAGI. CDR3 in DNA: TGTGCCAGCAGGGGCCGCGGGAACGAGCAGTACTTC. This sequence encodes CASRGRGNEQYF.

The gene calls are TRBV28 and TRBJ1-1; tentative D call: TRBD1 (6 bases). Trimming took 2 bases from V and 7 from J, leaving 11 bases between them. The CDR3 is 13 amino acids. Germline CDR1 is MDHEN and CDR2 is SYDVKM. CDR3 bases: TGTGCCAGCAGTTTAGTGACCAGGGGTGAAGCTTTCTTT. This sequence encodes CASSLVTRGEAFF.

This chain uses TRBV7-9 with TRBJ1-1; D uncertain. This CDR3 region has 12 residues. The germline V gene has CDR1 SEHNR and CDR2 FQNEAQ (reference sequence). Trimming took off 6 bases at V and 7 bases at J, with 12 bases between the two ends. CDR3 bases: TGTGCCAGCAGAGAAATGGGAGGTGAAGCTTTCTTT. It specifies CASREMGGEAFF.

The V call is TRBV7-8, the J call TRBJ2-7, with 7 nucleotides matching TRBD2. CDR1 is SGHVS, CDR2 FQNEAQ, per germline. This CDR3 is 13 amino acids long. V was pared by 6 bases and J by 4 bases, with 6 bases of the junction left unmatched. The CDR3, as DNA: TGTGCCAGCAGGGCGGGGGTACGGTACGAGCAGTACTTC. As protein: CASRAGVRYEQYF.

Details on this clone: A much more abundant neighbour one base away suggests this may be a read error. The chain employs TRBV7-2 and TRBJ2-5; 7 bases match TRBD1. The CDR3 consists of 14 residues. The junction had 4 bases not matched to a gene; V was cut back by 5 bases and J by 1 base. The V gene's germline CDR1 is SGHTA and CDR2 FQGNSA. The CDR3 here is CASSKNRGQETQYF. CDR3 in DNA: TGTGCCAGCAGCAAGAACAGGGGCCAAGAGACCCAGTACTTC.

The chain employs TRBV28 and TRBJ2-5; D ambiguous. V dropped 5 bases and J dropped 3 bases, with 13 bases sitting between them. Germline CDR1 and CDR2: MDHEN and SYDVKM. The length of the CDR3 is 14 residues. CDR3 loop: CASSPIPQEETQYF. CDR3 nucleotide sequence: TGTGCCAGCAGTCCAATCCCTCAGGAAGAGACCCAGTACTTC.

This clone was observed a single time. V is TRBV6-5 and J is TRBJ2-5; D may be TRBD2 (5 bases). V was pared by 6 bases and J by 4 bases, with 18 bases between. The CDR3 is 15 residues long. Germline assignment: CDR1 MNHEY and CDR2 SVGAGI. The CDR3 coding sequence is TGTGCCAGCAGCCCCTCTAGCTCCTACATAGAGACCCAGTACTTC. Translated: CASSPSSSYIETQYF.

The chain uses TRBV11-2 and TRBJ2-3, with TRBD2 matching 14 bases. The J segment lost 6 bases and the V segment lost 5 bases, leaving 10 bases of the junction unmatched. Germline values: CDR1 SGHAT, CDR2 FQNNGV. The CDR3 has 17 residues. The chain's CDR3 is CASSLLVGLAGVDTQYF. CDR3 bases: TGTGCCAGCAGCCTTCTGGTGGGACTAGCGGGAGTTGATACGCAGTATTTT.

The CDR3 DNA follows: TGTGCCAGCAGCGGAGACAGGGGGCTGGTCGGAAACACCATATATTTT. Translation gives CASSGDRGLVGNTIYF. The gene calls are TRBV5-4 and TRBJ1-3; TRBD1 aligns across 10 bases. V lost 4 bases to trimming and J lost 4 bases; unmatched junction nucleotides: 8. Germline CDR1 is SGHNT and CDR2 is YYREEE (reference sequence). The CDR3 contains 16 residues.

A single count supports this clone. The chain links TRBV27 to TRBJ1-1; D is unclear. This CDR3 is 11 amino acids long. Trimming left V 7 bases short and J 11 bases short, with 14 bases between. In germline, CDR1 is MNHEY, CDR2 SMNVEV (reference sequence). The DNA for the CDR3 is TGTGCCAGCACCGACGGAGGGAGGGCTTTCTTT. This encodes CASTDGGRAFF.

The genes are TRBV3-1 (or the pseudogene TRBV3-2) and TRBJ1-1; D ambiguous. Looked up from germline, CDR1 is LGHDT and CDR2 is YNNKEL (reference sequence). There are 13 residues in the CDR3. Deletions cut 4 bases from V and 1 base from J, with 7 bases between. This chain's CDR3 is CASSRGGNTEAFF. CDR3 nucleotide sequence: TGTGCCAGCAGCCGGGGAGGGAACACTGAAGCTTTCTTT.

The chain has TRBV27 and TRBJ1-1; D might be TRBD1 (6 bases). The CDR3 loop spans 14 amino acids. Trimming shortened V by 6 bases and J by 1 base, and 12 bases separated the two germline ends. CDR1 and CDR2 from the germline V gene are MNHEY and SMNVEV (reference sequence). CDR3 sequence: CASSRETGNTEAFF. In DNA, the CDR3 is TGTGCCAGCAGCCGTGAGACAGGGAACACTGAAGCTTTCTTT.

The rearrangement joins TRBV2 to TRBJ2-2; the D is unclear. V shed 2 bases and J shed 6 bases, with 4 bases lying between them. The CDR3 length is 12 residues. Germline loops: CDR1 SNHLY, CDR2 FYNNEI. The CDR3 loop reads CASSEQSGELFF. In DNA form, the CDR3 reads TGTGCCAGCAGTGAACAGTCCGGGGAGCTGTTTTTT.

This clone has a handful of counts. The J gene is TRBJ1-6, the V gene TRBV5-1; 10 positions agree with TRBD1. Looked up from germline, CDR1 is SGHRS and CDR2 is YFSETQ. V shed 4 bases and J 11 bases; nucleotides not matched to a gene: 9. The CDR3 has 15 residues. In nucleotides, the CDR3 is TGCGCCAGCAGCGGCCGGGGGACAGGGGAGGCACCCCTCCACTTT. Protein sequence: CASSGRGTGEAPLHF.

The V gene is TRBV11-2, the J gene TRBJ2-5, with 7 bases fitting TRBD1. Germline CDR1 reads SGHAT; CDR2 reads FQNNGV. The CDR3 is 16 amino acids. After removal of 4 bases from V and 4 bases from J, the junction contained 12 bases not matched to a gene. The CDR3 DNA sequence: TGTGCCAGCAGCTCCCTCATCGGGACAGTGGGAGAGACCCAGTACTTC. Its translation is CASSSLIGTVGETQYF.

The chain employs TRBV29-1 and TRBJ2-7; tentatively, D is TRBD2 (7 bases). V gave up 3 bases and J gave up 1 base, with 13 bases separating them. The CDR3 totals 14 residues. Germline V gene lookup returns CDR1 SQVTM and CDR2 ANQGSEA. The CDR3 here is CSVEGGATSYEQYF. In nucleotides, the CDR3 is TGCAGCGTTGAGGGGGGGGCCACTTCCTACGAGCAGTACTTC.

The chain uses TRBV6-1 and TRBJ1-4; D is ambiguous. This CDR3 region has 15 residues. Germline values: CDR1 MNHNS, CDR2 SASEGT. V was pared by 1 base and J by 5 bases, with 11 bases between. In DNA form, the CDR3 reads TGTGCCAGCAGTGAAGGGCGGTTTCAAAATGAAAAACTGTTTTTT. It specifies CASSEGRFQNEKLFF.

In DNA, the CDR3 is TGTGCCAGCAGCCTTATCCTGACAGGGGGCGAAGACACCGGGGAGCTGTTTTTT. As protein: CASSLILTGGEDTGELFF. This chain connects TRBV7-3 to TRBJ2-2; 10 bases map to TRBD1. J was trimmed by 3 bases and V by 5 bases; bases with no gene match: 12. CDR1 is SGHTA, CDR2 FQGTGA, per germline. The CDR3 covers 18 residues.

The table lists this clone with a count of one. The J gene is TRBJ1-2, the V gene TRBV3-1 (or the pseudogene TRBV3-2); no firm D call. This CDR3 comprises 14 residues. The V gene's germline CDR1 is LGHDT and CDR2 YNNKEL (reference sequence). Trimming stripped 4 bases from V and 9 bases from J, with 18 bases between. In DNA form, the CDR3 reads TGTGCCAGCAGCCCTCAGGCGGGGAGGGCTAGCTACACCTTC. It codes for CASSPQAGRASYTF.

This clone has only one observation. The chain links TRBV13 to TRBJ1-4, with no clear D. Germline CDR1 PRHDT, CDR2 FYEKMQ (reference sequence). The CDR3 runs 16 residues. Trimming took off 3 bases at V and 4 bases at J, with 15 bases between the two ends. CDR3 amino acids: CASSFFSSGDNEKLFF. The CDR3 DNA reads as TGTGCCAGCAGCTTTTTTTCGTCAGGCGATAATGAAAAACTGTTTTTT.